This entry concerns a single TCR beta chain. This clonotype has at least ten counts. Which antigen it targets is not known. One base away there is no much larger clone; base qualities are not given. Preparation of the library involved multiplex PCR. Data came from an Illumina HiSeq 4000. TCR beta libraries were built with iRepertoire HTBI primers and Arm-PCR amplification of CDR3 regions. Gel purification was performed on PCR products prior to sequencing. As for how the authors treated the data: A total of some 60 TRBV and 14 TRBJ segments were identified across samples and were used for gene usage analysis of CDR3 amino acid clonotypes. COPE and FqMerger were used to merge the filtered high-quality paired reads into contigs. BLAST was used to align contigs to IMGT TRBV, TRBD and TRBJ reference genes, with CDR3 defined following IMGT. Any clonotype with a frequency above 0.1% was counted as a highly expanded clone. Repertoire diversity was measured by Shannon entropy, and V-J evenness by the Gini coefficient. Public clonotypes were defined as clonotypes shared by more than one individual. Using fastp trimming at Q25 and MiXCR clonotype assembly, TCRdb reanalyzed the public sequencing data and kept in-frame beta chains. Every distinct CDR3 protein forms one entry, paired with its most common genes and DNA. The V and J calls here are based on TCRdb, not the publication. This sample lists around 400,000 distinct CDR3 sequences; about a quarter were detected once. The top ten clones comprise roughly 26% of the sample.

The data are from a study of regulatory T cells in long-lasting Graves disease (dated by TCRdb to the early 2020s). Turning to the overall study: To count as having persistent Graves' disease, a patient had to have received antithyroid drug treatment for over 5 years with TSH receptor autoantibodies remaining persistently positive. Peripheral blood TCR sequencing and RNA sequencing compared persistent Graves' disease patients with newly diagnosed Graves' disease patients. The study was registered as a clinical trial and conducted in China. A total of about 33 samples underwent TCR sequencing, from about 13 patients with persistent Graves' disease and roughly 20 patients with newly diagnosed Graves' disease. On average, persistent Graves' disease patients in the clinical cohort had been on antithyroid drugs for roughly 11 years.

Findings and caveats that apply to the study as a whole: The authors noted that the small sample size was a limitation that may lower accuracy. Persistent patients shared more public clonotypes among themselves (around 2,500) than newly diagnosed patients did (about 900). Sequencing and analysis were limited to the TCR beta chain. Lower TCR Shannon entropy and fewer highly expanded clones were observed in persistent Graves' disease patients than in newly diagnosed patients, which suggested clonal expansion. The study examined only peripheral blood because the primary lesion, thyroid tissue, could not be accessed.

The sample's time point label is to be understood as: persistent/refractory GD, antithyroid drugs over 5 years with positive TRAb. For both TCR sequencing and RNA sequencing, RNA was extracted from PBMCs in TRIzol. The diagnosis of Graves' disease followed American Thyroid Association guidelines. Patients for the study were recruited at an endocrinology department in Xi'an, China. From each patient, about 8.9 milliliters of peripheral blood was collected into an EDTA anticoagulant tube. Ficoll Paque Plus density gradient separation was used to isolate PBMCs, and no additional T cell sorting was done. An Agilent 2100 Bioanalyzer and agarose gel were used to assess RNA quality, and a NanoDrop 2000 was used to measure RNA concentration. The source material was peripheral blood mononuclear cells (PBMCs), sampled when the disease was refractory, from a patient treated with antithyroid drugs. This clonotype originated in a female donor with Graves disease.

CDR3 reads: CASRLQAGLLGKGSETQYF. Read as DNA, the sequence is TGTGCCAGCAGACTACAAGCGGGACTACTCGGGAAGGGGTCGGAGACCCAGTACTTC. In this chain, TRBV28 is recombined with TRBJ2-5, and TRBD2 aligns with 7 junction nucleotides. CDR1 is given as MDHEN and CDR2 as SYDVKM, both from the germline V gene. Clipping removes 6 bases from V and 5 bases from J, with 24 as the unmatched junction base count. From its cysteine to its phenylalanine, the CDR3 spans 19 amino acids. Only the CDR3 region is kept as DNA, spanning 57 bases read in frame from base 1.